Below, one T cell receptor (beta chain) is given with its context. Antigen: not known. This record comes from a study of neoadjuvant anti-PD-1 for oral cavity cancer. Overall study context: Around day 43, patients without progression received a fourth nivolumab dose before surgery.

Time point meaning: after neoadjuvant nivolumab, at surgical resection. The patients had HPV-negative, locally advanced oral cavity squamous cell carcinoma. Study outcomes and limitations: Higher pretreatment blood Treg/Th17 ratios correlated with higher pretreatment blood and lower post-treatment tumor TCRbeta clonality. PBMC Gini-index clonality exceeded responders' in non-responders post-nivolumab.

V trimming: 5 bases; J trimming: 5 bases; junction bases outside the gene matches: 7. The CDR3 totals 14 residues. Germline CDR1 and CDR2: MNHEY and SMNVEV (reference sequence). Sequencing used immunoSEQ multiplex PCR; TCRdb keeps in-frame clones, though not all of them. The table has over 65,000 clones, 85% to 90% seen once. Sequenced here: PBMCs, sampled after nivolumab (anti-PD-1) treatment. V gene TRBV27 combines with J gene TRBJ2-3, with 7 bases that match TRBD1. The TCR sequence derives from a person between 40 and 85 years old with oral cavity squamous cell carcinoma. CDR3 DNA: TGTGCCAGCAGTGGGGCAGGGGGTATAGATACGCAGTATTTT. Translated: CASSGAGGIDTQYF.